This entry lists 30 T cell receptor beta chains sequenced from one sample in a study of long-term antiretroviral therapy in people with HIV. Researchers ran immunoSEQ v3.0 at survey level. TCRdb's table, derived via immunoSEQ multiplex PCR, lists solely in-frame clones and lacks some. This sample carries about 24,000 clones, 81% of them seen once, and the ten largest clones take about a sixth. Sequenced here: unsorted PBMCs, sampled at the start of antiretroviral therapy, before treatment. The receptors shown here come from a woman younger than 30 with HIV.

The chain's CDR3 is CASSQPGPNYGYTF. The CDR3 DNA follows: TGTGCCAGCAGCCAACCGGGACCCAACTATGGCTACACCTTC. The chain employs TRBV4-2 and TRBJ1-2, with a weak D call TRBD1 (5 bases). The germline gives CDR1 LGHNA, CDR2 YNFKEQ. This CDR3 is 14 amino acids long. V shed 2 bases and J shed 2 bases, with 9 bases lying between them.

This clone occurred once. The rearrangement links TRBV6-5 to TRBJ2-7; possible D gene TRBD1, 6 bases. V lost 5 bases to trimming and J lost 4 bases, with 9 bases between them. The CDR3 runs to 12 residues. CDR1 and CDR2 from the germline V gene are MNHEY and SVGAGI. In DNA, the CDR3 is TGTGCCAGCAGTCCCACAGGGTACGAGCAGTACTTC. This sequence encodes CASSPTGYEQYF.

The V gene is TRBV27, the J gene TRBJ1-2; tentative D call: TRBD1 (6 bases). The CDR3 totals 14 residues. Germline CDR1 is MNHEY and CDR2 is SMNVEV (reference sequence). V lost 3 bases and J lost 2, with 10 bases in between. CDR3 region: CASSLGGPNYGYTF. The CDR3 DNA follows: TGTGCCAGCAGTTTGGGGGGCCCGAACTATGGCTACACCTTC.

The genes are TRBV5-8 and TRBJ2-5; D gene ambiguous. V lost 4 bases, J lost 5 bases, and 15 bases lay in between. Germline V gene sequence: CDR1 SGHTS, CDR2 YDEGEE. The CDR3 is 14 residues long. The CDR3 DNA is TGTGCCAGCAGCCCTAGGGCCCATGGGGAGACCCAGTACTTC. It is translated as CASSPRAHGETQYF.

This clone showed up just a few times. The junction does not match germline at one end; this may be a read error. This chain connects TRBV19 to TRBJ1-5, with D perhaps TRBD1 (5 bases). This CDR3 spans 13 amino acids. Germline values: CDR1 LNHDA, CDR2 SQIVND (reference sequence). The CDR3 region is CASGTAGDQPQHF. The CDR3 bases are TGCGCCTCCGGGACGGCCGGGGATCAGCCCCAGCATTTT.

Judged by abundance, this clone is medium-sized. The rearrangement joins TRBV28 to TRBJ2-7; 7 bases map to TRBD1. The V gene end was trimmed by 5 bases and the J gene end by 4 bases; junction bases not matched to a gene: 14. Germline values: CDR1 MDHEN, CDR2 SYDVKM. This CDR3 is built from 16 residues. This chain's CDR3 is CASSTPPQGMNYEQYF. In nucleotides, the CDR3 is TGTGCCAGCAGTACTCCTCCACAGGGGATGAATTACGAGCAGTACTTC.

This chain links TRBV4-1 with TRBJ2-5; 15 bases agree with TRBD2. The length of the CDR3 is 18 residues. Germline-derived CDR1 and CDR2 are MGHRA and YSYEKL. The ends lost 0 bases at V and 5 bases at J; junction bases unmatched: 7. DNA for the CDR3: TGCGCCAGCAGCCAAGAATACTGGACTAGCGGGAGGGGGGAGACCCAGTACTTC. It encodes CASSQEYWTSGRGETQYF.

The CDR3 spells CASSGGLAGVFHEQYF. For the CDR3, the DNA is TGTGCCAGCAGTGGGGGACTAGCGGGAGTATTCCACGAGCAGTACTTC. The genes are TRBV2 and TRBJ2-7; TRBD2 matches at 14 bases. Germline V gives CDR1 SNHLY, CDR2 FYNNEI. V lost 4 bases, J lost 5 bases, and 7 bases stayed unmatched. The CDR3 is 16 amino acids.

The chain couples TRBV30 to TRBJ2-5, with D perhaps matching TRBD1 or TRBD2 (5 bases each). The CDR3 is made up of 13 amino acids. The V gene lost 7 bases and the J gene lost 4 bases, with 16 bases spanning the gap. In germline, CDR1 is GTSNPN, CDR2 SVGIG (reference sequence). CDR3: CASNGDGGETQYF. CDR3 nucleotides: TGTGCCTCAAACGGGGATGGGGGAGAGACCCAGTACTTC.

The chain has TRBV5-1 and TRBJ2-2, with 7 bases identical to TRBD2. Per germline, CDR1 SGHRS and CDR2 YFSETQ. The CDR3 is 16 residues long. V shed 0 bases, J shed 0 bases, and the junction held 2 bases outside the gene matches. The CDR3 loop reads CASSLAGGANTGELFF. The CDR3, as DNA: TGCGCCAGCAGCTTGGCTGGGGGGGCGAACACCGGGGAGCTGTTTTTT.

This clone was counted a few times. The chain links TRBV2 to TRBJ1-1; D gene unclear. Germline CDR1 and CDR2: SNHLY and FYNNEI. This CDR3 contains 12 residues. Trimming took 9 bases from V and 1 from J, leaving 9 bases between them. This chain's CDR3 is CASALANTEAFF. CDR3 sequence (DNA): TGTGCCAGTGCTTTGGCGAACACTGAAGCTTTCTTT.

The chain is built from TRBV5-8 and TRBJ1-6, with D unresolved. The V gene lost 2 bases and the J gene lost 9 bases, with 12 bases spanning the gap. This CDR3 has 14 amino acids. The germline CDR1 and CDR2 sequences are SGHTS and YDEGEE. The CDR3 loop reads CASSLNPVASPLHF. Here the CDR3 DNA reads TGTGCCAGCAGCTTAAATCCGGTAGCTTCACCCCTCCACTTT.

V is TRBV13 and J is TRBJ2-3; 9 bases agree with TRBD2. J was trimmed by 0 bases and V by 5 bases; bases with no gene match: 3. Germline CDR1 PRHDT, CDR2 FYEKMQ (reference sequence). CDR3 size: 15 residues. In DNA, the CDR3 is TGTGCCAGCAGCCCGACTAGCGGAAGCACAGATACGCAGTATTTT. The encoded protein is CASSPTSGSTDTQYF. Full variable domain (outside the CDR3, taken from reference TRBV13 and TRBJ2-3): AAGVIQSPRHLIKEKRETATLKCYPIPRHDTVYWYQQGPGQDPQFLISFYEKMQSDKGSIPDRFSAQQFSDYHSELNMSSLELGDSALYFCASSPTSGSTDTQYFGPGTRLTVL.

The DNA for the CDR3 is TGTGCCAGCAGCTTAGCGCAGGGCAGCCTGGAAGCTTTCTTT. It translates to CASSLAQGSLEAFF. This chain joins TRBV7-2 and TRBJ1-1; D perhaps matches TRBD1 (5 bases). The CDR3 totals 14 residues. Trimming removed 0 bases at V and 8 bases at J, with 13 bases between. The germline V gene has CDR1 SGHTA and CDR2 FQGNSA. Complete variable domain (other parts from reference TRBV7-2 and TRBJ1-1): GAGVSQSPSNKVTEKGKDVELRCDPISGHTALYWYRQSLGQGLEFLIYFQGNSAPDKSGLPSDRFSAERTGGSVSTLTIQRTQQEDSAVYLCASSLAQGSLEAFFGQGTRLTVV.

This clone has just a few counts. CDR3 residues: CASSVQGVGYGYTF. The CDR3 bases are TGTGCCAGCAGTGTACAGGGGGTCGGCTATGGCTACACCTTC. The chain combines TRBV27 with TRBJ1-2; TRBD1 matches 8 bases. Germline trimming cut 5 bases from V and 4 bases from J; bases unmatched to any gene: 6. CDR3 length: 14 residues. Germline loops: CDR1 MNHEY, CDR2 SMNVEV (reference sequence).

The chain has TRBV29-1 and TRBJ1-2; tentative D call: TRBD1 (5 bases). V shed 3 bases and J shed 4 bases, with 9 bases lying between them. The length of the CDR3 is 12 residues. The V gene's germline CDR1 is SQVTM and CDR2 ANQGSEA. CDR3 residues: CSVETAAYGYTF. CDR3 coding DNA: TGCAGCGTTGAGACAGCAGCCTATGGCTACACCTTC.

To note about this clone: A read error may produce the germline difference seen at one junction end. The chain couples TRBV7-9 to TRBJ1-1, with 7 nucleotides matching TRBD1. CDR1 and CDR2 (germline): SEHNR, FQNEAQ (reference sequence). The CDR3 spans 14 residues. The CDR3 protein is CASLKPRDSPLVLF. The CDR3 DNA reads TGTGCCAGCCTCAAACCCCGGGACAGCCCTCTGGTCCTCTTT.

The chain recombines TRBV5-5 with TRBJ2-7, with TRBD1 identical over 10 bases. CDR3 length: 14 amino acids. V dropped 2 bases and J dropped 5; count of bases not matched to a gene: 4. Germline V gives CDR1 SGHKS, CDR2 YYEKEE (reference sequence). CDR3 amino acids: CASSFWDRGDEQYF. The CDR3 nucleotides are TGTGCCAGCAGCTTTTGGGACAGGGGTGACGAGCAGTACTTC.

The chain uses TRBV15 and TRBJ1-2; 8 positions agree with TRBD1. The CDR3 is made up of 13 amino acids. After removal of 3 bases from V and 8 bases from J, the junction contained 5 bases not matched to a gene. Germline V gives CDR1 LNHNV, CDR2 YYDKDF (reference sequence). CDR3 in amino acids: CATSRDRVEGYTF. The CDR3 DNA sequence: TGTGCCACCAGCAGGGACAGGGTCGAGGGCTACACCTTC. The full variable domain, in which reference TRBV15 and TRBJ1-2 provide the parts outside the CDR3, is DAMVIQNPRYQVTQFGKPVTLSCSQTLNHNVMYWYQQKSSQAPKLLFHYYDKDFNNEADTPDNFQSRRPNTSFCFLDIRSPGLGDTAMYLCATSRDRVEGYTFGSGTRLTVV.

Judged by abundance, this clone is medium-sized (0.01 to 0.1%). This sequence joins TRBV7-2 and TRBJ2-7, with TRBD2 matching over 9 bases. The germline V gene encodes CDR1 SGHTA and CDR2 FQGNSA. Trimming removed 0 bases from V and 4 bases from J; junction bases left unmatched: 10. The CDR3 has 17 residues. In DNA, the CDR3 is TGTGCCAGCAGCTTAGCCCCCCCCAGCGGGGGGAATTACGAGCAGTACTTC. Residues: CASSLAPPSGGNYEQYF.

This clone was detected only a few times. V and J are TRBV7-9 and TRBJ1-1; the D gene is possibly TRBD1 (6 bases). Germline V gene sequence: CDR1 SEHNR, CDR2 FQNEAQ (reference sequence). This CDR3 is built from 14 residues. V was pared by 5 bases and J by 3 bases, with 13 bases between. The CDR3 DNA reads TGTGCCAGCAGCCCAATACAGGGCTACACTGAAGCTTTCTTT. Protein product: CASSPIQGYTEAFF.

V gene TRBV27 combines with J gene TRBJ1-1; a possible D gene is TRBD1 (5 bases). This CDR3 is built from 13 residues. Looked up from germline, CDR1 is MNHEY and CDR2 is SMNVEV (reference sequence). The V and J ends lost 1 base and 4 bases respectively, with 7 bases between them. CDR3: CASSLFRATEAFF. The CDR3 nucleotides read TGTGCCAGCAGTTTATTCAGGGCCACTGAAGCTTTCTTT.

The rearrangement uses TRBV7-9 and TRBJ1-2; D is perhaps TRBD1 (6 bases). The CDR3 is 15 residues long. The germline V gene encodes CDR1 SEHNR and CDR2 FQNEAQ (reference sequence). The V end lost 5 bases, the J end lost 1 base, and 14 bases lay between the germline ends. The CDR3 reads CASSNGQRLNYGYTF. For the CDR3, the DNA is TGTGCCAGCAGCAACGGACAGAGGCTTAACTATGGCTACACCTTC. The full variable domain, with the rest looked up from reference TRBV7-9 and TRBJ1-2, is DTGVSQNPRHKITKRGQNVTFRCDPISEHNRLYWYRQTLGQGPEFLTYFQNEAQLEKSRLLSDRFSAERPKGSFSTLEIQRTEQGDSAMYLCASSNGQRLNYGYTFGSGTRLTVV.

This chain joins TRBV6-5 and TRBJ1-1; possible D gene TRBD1, 6 bases. The CDR3 runs 14 residues. V was pared by 0 bases and J by 4 bases, with 9 bases between. The germline CDR1 and CDR2 sequences are MNHEY and SVGAGI. CDR3 region: CASSYSQGSTEAFF. The CDR3 DNA is TGTGCCAGCAGTTACTCCCAGGGGAGCACTGAAGCTTTCTTT.

The chain carries TRBV6-4 and TRBJ2-1, with D unresolved. The CDR3 spans 15 residues. Germline V gene lookup returns CDR1 MRHNA and CDR2 SNTAGT. Trimming took 2 bases from V and 5 from J, leaving 13 bases between them. Here the CDR3 reads CASSDAWGKNNEQFF. CDR3 coding DNA: TGTGCCAGCAGTGACGCCTGGGGTAAGAACAATGAGCAGTTCTTC.

The chain has TRBV2 and TRBJ2-3; D perhaps matches TRBD1 (5 bases). Germline V gene lookup returns CDR1 SNHLY and CDR2 FYNNEI. The CDR3 is 14 residues long. The V gene lost 4 bases and the J gene lost 4 bases, with 12 bases spanning the gap. The CDR3 DNA follows: TGTGCCAGCAGTGGGGTCAGGGCTTCAGATACGCAGTATTTT. Amino acid sequence: CASSGVRASDTQYF.

The chain carries TRBV10-3 and TRBJ1-1; D not certain. The CDR3 loop spans 15 amino acids. Germline V gene lookup returns CDR1 ENHRY and CDR2 SYGVKD. V dropped 3 bases and J dropped 6 bases, with 17 bases sitting between them. For the CDR3, the DNA is TGTGCCATCAGTGAAAACGGGTTGGTAAACTCTGAAGCTTTCTTT. It is translated as CAISENGLVNSEAFF.

The chain uses TRBV11-2 and TRBJ2-4; 7 nucleotides match TRBD1. After removal of 4 bases from V and 6 bases from J, the junction contained 12 bases not matched to a gene. Germline CDR1 and CDR2: SGHAT and FQNNGV. The length of the CDR3 is 16 residues. The CDR3: CASSSTGAKIRNIQYF. CDR3 coding DNA: TGTGCCAGCAGCTCCACAGGGGCGAAGATAAGAAACATTCAGTACTTC.

This chain connects TRBV18 to TRBJ2-7, with D possibly matching TRBD1 (6 bases). V lost 6 bases and J 1 base, leaving 19 bases between the germline ends. CDR1 is KGHSH, CDR2 LQKENI, per germline. There are 16 residues in the CDR3. For the CDR3, the DNA is TGTGCCAGCTCGAAGGTAGGACAGTCTCAGTCCTACGAGCAGTACTTC. Its translation: CASSKVGQSQSYEQYF.

This clone was detected once. The chain joins TRBV27 to TRBJ1-1; D is unresolved. Trimming stripped 5 bases from V and 3 bases from J, with 13 bases between. Germline-derived CDR1 and CDR2 are MNHEY and SMNVEV (reference sequence). The CDR3 runs 14 residues. CDR3 protein: CASSLRGPYTEAFF. The DNA of the CDR3 is TGTGCCAGCAGTCTACGGGGTCCCTACACTGAAGCTTTCTTT.